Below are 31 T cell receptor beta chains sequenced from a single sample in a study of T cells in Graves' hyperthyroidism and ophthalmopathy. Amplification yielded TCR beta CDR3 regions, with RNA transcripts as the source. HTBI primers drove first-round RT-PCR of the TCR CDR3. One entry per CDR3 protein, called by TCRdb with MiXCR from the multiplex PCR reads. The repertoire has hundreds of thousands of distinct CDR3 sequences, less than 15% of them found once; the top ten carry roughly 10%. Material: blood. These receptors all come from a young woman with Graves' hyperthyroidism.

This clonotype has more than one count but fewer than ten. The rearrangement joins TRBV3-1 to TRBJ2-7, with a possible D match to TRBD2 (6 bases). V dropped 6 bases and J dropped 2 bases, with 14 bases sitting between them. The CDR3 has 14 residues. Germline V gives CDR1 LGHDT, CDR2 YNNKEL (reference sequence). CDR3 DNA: TGTGCCAGCAGTCGGGGGACGTCAACCTACGAGCAGTACTTC. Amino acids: CASSRGTSTYEQYF.

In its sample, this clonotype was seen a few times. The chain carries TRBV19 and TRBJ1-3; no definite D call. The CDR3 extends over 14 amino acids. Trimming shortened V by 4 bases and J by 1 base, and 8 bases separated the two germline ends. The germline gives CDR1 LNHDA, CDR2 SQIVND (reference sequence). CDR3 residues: CASSSQSSGNTIYF. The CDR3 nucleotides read TGTGCCAGTAGTAGTCAGTCGTCTGGAAACACCATATATTTT.

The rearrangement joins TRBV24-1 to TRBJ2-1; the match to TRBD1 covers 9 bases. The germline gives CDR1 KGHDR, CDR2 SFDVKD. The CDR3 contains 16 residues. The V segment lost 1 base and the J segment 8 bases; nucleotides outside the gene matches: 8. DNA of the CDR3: TGTGCCACCAGTGATTTTTTGGGACAGGGTGGCGATGAGCAGTTCTTC. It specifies CATSDFLGQGGDEQFF.

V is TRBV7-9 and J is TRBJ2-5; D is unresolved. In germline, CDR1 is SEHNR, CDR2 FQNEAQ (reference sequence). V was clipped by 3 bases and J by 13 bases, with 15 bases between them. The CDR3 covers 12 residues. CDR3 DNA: TGTGCCAGCAGCTTTTTATCTAGTAGTCCGTACTTC. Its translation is CASSFLSSSPYF.

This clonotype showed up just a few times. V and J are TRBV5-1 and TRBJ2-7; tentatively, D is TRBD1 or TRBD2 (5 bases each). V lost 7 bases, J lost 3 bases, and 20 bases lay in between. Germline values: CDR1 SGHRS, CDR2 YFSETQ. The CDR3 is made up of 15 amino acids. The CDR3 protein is CASSTPGTGVYEQYF. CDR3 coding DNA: TGCGCCAGCTCTACCCCCGGGACGGGCGTCTACGAGCAGTACTTC. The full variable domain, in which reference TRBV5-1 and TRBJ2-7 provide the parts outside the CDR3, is KAGVTQTPRYLIKTRGQQVTLSCSPISGHRSVSWYQQTPGQGLQFLFEYFSETQRNKGNFPGRFSGRQFSNSRSEMNVSTLELGDSALYLCASSTPGTGVYEQYFGPGTRLTVT.

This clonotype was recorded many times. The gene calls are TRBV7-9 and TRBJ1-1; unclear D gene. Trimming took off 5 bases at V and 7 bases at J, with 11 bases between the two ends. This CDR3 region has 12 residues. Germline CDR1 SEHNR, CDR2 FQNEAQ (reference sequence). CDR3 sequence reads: CASSPFGSEAFF. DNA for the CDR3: TGTGCCAGCAGCCCATTCGGGAGTGAAGCTTTCTTT.

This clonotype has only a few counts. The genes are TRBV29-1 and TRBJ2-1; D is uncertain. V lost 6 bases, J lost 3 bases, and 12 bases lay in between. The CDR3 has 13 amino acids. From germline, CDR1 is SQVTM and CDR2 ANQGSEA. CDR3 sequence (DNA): TGCAGCGTCCCGGAGTCTAGCTACAATGAGCAGTTCTTC. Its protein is CSVPESSYNEQFF.

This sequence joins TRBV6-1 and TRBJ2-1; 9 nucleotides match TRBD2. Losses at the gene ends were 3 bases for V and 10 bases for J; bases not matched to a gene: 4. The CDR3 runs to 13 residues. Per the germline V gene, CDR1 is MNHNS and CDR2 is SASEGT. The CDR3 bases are TGTGCCAGCAGTGATCGCGGGAGGGGGGAGCAGTTCTTC. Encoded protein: CASSDRGRGEQFF.

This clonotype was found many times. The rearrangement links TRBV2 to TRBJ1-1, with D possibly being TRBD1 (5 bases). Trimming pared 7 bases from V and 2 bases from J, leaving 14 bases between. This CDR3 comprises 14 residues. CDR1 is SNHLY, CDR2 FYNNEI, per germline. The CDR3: CASTRDGRNTEAFF. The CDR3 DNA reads TGTGCCAGCACCCGGGACGGCCGAAACACTGAAGCTTTCTTT.

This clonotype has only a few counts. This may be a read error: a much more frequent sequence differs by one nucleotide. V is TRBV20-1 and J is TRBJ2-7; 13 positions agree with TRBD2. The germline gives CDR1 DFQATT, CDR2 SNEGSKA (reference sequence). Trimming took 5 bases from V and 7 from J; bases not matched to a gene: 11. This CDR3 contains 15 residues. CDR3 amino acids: CSAGSRTSGSWEQYF. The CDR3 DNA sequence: TGCAGTGCTGGCTCGAGGACTAGCGGGAGTTGGGAGCAGTACTTC.

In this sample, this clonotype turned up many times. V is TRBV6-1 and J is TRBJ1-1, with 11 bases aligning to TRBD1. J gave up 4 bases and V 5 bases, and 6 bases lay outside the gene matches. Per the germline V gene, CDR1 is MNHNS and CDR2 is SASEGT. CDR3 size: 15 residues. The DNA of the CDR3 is TGTGCCAGCAGTCGCGGACAGGGGGCGGGCACTGAAGCTTTCTTT. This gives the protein CASSRGQGAGTEAFF.

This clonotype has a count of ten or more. CDR3 coding DNA: TGTGCCAGCAGTTATGAGGGGGCGCAGAACACTGAAGCTTTCTTT. This translates into CASSYEGAQNTEAFF. This chain connects TRBV6-1 to TRBJ1-1, with 7 bases fitting TRBD1. V lost 5 bases, J lost 1 base, and 7 bases stayed unmatched. Germline CDR1 reads MNHNS; CDR2 reads SASEGT. CDR3 length: 15 residues.

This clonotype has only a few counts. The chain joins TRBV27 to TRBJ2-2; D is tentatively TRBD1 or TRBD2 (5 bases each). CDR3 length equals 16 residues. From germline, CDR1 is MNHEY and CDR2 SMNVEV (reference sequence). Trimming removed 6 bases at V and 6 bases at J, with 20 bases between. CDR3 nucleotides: TGTGCCAGCAGATCTCTCACTCTGGGGGACGCCGGGGAGCTGTTTTTT. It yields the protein CASRSLTLGDAGELFF.

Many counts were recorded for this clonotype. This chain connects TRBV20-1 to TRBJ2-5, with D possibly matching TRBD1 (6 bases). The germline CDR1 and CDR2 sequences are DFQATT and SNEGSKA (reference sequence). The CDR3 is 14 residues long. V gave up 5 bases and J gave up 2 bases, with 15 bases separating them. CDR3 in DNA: TGCAGTGCTTCCGAGGGGGTTCGGCAAGAGACCCAGTACTTC. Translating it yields CSASEGVRQETQYF.

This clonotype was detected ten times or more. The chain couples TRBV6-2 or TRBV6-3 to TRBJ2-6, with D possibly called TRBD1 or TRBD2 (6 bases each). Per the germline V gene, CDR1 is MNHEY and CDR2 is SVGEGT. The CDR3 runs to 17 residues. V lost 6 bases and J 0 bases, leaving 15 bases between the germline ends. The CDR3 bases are TGTGCCAGCAGGTTTGGGGGGCTTCACTCTGGGGCCAACGTCCTGACTTTC. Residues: CASRFGGLHSGANVLTF.

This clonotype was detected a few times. DNA of the CDR3: TGTGCCAGCAGTCCGGGGACAGGGCGGTCACCCCTCCACTTT. Amino acid sequence: CASSPGTGRSPLHF. This chain links TRBV2 with TRBJ1-6; 9 nucleotides align to TRBD1. The CDR3 consists of 14 residues. V lost 5 bases and J lost 10; bases outside the gene matches: 6. Germline CDR1 and CDR2: SNHLY and FYNNEI.

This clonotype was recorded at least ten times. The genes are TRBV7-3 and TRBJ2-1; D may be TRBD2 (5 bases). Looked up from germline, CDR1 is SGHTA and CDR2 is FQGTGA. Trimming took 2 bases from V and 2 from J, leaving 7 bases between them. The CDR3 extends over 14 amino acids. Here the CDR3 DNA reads TGTGCCAGCAGCTTAGGCGGGCCCTACAATGAGCAGTTCTTC. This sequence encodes CASSLGGPYNEQFF.

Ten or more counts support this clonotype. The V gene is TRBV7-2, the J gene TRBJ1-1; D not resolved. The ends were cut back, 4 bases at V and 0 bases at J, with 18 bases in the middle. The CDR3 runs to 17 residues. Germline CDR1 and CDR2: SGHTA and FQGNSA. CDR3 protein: CASSSRRKGRLNTEAFF. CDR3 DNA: TGTGCCAGCAGCTCCCGACGTAAGGGCAGATTGAACACTGAAGCTTTCTTT.

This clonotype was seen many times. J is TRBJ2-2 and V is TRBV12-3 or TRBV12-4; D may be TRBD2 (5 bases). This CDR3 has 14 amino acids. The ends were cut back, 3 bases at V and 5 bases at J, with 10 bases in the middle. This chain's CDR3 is CASSFVTSTGELFF. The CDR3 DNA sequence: TGTGCCAGCAGTTTCGTAACTAGTACCGGGGAGCTGTTTTTT.

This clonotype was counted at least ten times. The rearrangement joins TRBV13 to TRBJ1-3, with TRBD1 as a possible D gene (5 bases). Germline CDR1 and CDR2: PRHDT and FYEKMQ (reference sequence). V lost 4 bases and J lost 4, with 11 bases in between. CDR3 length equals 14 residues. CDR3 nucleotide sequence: TGTGCCAGCAGCTCGGGGGGACGAGGAAACACCATATATTTT. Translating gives CASSSGGRGNTIYF.

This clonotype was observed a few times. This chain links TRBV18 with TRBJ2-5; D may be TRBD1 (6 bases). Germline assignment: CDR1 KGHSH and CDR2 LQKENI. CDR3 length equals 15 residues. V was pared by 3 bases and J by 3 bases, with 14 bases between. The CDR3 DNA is TGTGCCAGCTCACCCCAGGGGCAACCGGAAGAGACCCAGTACTTC. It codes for CASSPQGQPEETQYF.

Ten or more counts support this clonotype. The CDR3 reads CASSYGGGLRTGELFF. In DNA form, the CDR3 reads TGTGCCAGCAGTTATGGGGGGGGGCTGAGGACCGGGGAGCTGTTTTTT. J is TRBJ2-2 and V is TRBV6-1; D possibly corresponds to TRBD2 (7 bases). In germline, CDR1 is MNHNS, CDR2 SASEGT. The CDR3 runs 16 residues. Trimming removed 5 bases at V and 5 bases at J, with 18 bases between.

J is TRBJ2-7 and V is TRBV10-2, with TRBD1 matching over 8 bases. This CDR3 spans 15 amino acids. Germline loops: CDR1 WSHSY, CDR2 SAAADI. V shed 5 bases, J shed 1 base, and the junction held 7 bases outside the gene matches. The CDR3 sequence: CASSPLDRVSYEQYF. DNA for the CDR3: TGCGCCAGCAGTCCCTTGGACAGGGTGTCCTACGAGCAGTACTTC.

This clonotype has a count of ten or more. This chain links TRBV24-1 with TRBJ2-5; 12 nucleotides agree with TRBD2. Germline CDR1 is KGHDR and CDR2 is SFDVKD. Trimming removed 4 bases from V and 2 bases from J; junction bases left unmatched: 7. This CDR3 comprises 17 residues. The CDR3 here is CATSEPSGRAFQETQYF. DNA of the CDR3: TGTGCCACCAGTGAGCCTAGCGGGAGGGCCTTTCAAGAGACCCAGTACTTC.

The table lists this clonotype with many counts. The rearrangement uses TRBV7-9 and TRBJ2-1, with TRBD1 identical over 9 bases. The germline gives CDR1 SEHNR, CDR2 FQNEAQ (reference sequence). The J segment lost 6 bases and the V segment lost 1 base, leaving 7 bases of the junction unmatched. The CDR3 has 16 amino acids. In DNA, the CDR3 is TGTGCCAGCAGCTTAGTTGGGGACAGGGTTTTCAATGAGCAGTTCTTC. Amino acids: CASSLVGDRVFNEQFF.

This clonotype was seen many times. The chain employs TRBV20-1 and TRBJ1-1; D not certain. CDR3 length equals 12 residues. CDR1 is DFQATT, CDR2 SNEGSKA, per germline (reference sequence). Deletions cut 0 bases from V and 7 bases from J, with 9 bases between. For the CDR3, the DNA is TGCAGTGCTAGAGATATGGCGGATGAAGCTTTCTTT. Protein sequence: CSARDMADEAFF.

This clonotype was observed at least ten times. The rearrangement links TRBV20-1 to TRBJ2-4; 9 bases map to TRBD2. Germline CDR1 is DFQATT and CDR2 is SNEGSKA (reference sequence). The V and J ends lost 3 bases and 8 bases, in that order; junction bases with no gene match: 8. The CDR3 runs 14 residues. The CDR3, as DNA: TGCAGTGCTAGGTTTAGCGGGAGCGGGCACATTCAGTACTTC. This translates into CSARFSGSGHIQYF.

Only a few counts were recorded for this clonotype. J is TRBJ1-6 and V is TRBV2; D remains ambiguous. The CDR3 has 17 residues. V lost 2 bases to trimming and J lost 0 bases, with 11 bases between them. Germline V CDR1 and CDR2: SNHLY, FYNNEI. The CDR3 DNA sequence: TGTGCCAGCAGTGAAAGACTCCTCGACTCCTATAATTCACCCCTCCACTTT. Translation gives CASSERLLDSYNSPLHF.

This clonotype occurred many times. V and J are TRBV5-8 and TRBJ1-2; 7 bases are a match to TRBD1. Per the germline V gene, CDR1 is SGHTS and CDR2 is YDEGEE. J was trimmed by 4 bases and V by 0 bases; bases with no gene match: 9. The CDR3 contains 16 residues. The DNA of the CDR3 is TGTGCCAGCAGCTTGGCAACAGGGGCAGGTGGCTATGGCTACACCTTC. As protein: CASSLATGAGGYGYTF.

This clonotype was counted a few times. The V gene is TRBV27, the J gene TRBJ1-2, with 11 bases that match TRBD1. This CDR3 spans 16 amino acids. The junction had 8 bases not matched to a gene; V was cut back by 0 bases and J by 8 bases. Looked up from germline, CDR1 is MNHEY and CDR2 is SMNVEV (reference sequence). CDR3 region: CASSLSTDRGRGGYTF. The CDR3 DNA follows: TGTGCCAGCAGTTTATCCACGGACAGGGGGCGGGGAGGCTACACCTTC.

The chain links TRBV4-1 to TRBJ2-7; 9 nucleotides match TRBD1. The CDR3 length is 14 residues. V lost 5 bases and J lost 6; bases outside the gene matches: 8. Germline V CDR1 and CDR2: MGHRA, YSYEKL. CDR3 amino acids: CASSTPGQGTEQYF. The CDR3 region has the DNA TGCGCCAGCAGCACACCGGGACAGGGTACCGAGCAGTACTTC.